This is a list of T cell receptor beta chains from one sample in a study of monozygotic twins with cystic fibrosis. Some clones are missing from TCRdb's copy, which holds only in-frame ones; the method was immunoSEQ multiplex PCR. The data show fewer than 30,000 clones, around four fifths seen once. Sequencing was performed on blood. These receptors originate from a girl aged 2 to 10 with cystic fibrosis. Each CDR3 is given with its conserved first and last residue. D genes are given only for firm matches. Expanded clones are given a class, and other clones once, few, many or no size at all.

J: TRBJ1-1
V: TRBV18
size: NA
D: NA
DNA: TGTGCCAGCTCACCTATTGGGAACACTGAAGCTTTCTTT
CDR3: CASSPIGNTEAFF

J: TRBJ2-1
V: TRBV29-1
size: NA
D: NA
DNA: TGCAGCGTTGTGAGGCAGGGAAGGTACAATGAGCAGTTCTTC
CDR3: CSVVRQGRYNEQFF

J: TRBJ1-1
V: TRBV10-3
size: NA
D: TRBD1
DNA: TGTGCCATCAGTGACCAGGACAGGGGATCACGTACTGAAGCTTTCTTT
CDR3: CAISDQDRGSRTEAFF

J: TRBJ2-2
V: TRBV6-6
size: NA
D: TRBD1
DNA: TGTGCCAGCAGTTACACACCAATGACAGGGACCGGGGAGCTGTTTTTT
CDR3: CASSYTPMTGTGELFF

J: TRBJ2-1
V: TRBV7-9
size: NA
D: NA
DNA: TGTGCCAGCAGCTTCGGCGGACTCTACAATGAGCAGTTCTTC
CDR3: CASSFGGLYNEQFF

J: TRBJ1-6
V: TRBV27
size: NA
D: NA
DNA: TGTGCCAGCAGTCCCACAGGTGTATACTATAATTCACCCCTCCACTTT
CDR3: CASSPTGVYYNSPLHF

J: TRBJ1-1
V: TRBV7-2
size: NA
D: NA
DNA: TGTGCCAGCAGCTTAGTTCTTCGGAACACTGAAGCTTTCTTT
CDR3: CASSLVLRNTEAFF

J: TRBJ1-5
V: TRBV2
size: NA
D: TRBD1
DNA: TGTGCCAGCAGTGAAGCCATTGTCCCGGGACAGGGTAAAATAAGAAATCAGCCCCAGCATTTT
CDR3: CASSEAIVPGQGKIRNQPQHF

J: TRBJ2-5
V: TRBV7-2
size: NA
D: NA
DNA: TGTGCCAGCAGCTTAGGCACTGAGAGTTGGGAGACCCAGTACTTC
CDR3: CASSLGTESWETQYF

J: TRBJ2-7
V: TRBV10-3
size: NA
D: TRBD1
DNA: TGTGCCACTGGGACAGGCTTTCCCTACGAGCAGTACTTC
CDR3: CATGTGFPYEQYF

J: TRBJ1-2
V: TRBV28
size: NA
D: NA
DNA: TGTGCCAGCAGACCCCGGGACCCATATGGCTACACCTTC
CDR3: CASRPRDPYGYTF

J: TRBJ1-5
V: TRBV28
size: NA
D: NA
DNA: TGTGCCAGCAGTTTCTATCCGGGAGCCGGTCAGCCCCAGCATTTT
CDR3: CASSFYPGAGQPQHF

J: TRBJ2-2
V: TRBV30
size: NA
D: TRBD2
DNA: TGTGCCTGGCGAAACCCGGGACTAGGCTCGGGCGGGGAGCTGTTTTTT
CDR3: CAWRNPGLGSGGELFF

J: TRBJ1-1
V: TRBV10-1
size: few
D: NA
DNA: TGCGCCAGCAGTGAGTCGAAACTATTCCGGCGGAACACTGAAGCTTTCTTT
CDR3: CASSESKLFRRNTEAFF

J: TRBJ2-7
V: TRBV4-2
size: NA
D: TRBD2
DNA: TGTGCCAGCAGCCGGACTAGCGGGAGGGCGTCCTTGAGCGAGCAGTACTTC
CDR3: CASSRTSGRASLSEQYF

J: TRBJ1-5
V: TRBV14
size: NA
D: TRBD1
DNA: TGTGCCAGCAGCCAACGACAGGGTGGTCAGCCCCAGCATTTT
CDR3: CASSQRQGGQPQHF

J: TRBJ1-2
V: TRBV25-1
size: NA
D: NA
DNA: TGTGCCAGCAGTGAATGGGGGGGAAGCTATGGCTACACCTTC
CDR3: CASSEWGGSYGYTF

J: TRBJ2-5
V: TRBV27
size: NA
D: NA
DNA: TGTGCCAGCAGTTCCGATACAGGGTGGGCCGAGACCCAGTACTTC
CDR3: CASSSDTGWAETQYF

J: TRBJ2-2
V: TRBV7-9
size: NA
D: NA
DNA: TGTGCCAGCTGGCGACCTAACACCGGGGAGCTGTTTTTT
CDR3: CASWRPNTGELFF

J: TRBJ2-7
V: TRBV7-8
size: NA
D: NA
DNA: TGTGCCAGCAGCTCCGGGACCTACGAGCAGTACTTC
CDR3: CASSSGTYEQYF

J: TRBJ2-1
V: TRBV2
size: NA
D: NA
DNA: TGTGCCAGCAGTGAGTACCCGCGCGCGCCGGGTTTCTTC
CDR3: CASSEYPRAPGFF

J: TRBJ1-2
V: TRBV7-2
size: NA
D: TRBD1
DNA: TGTGCCAGCAGACGGGACAGGGGGAATGGCTACACCTTC
CDR3: CASRRDRGNGYTF

J: TRBJ1-4
V: TRBV13
size: NA
D: NA
DNA: TGTGCCAGCAGCTTACACAGGGAATATAATGAAAAACTGTTTTTT
CDR3: CASSLHREYNEKLFF

J: TRBJ1-6
V: TRBV30
size: few
D: NA
DNA: TGTGCCTGGAGTGTGGTGGGCGTAGGTTCACCCCTCCACTTT
CDR3: CAWSVVGVGSPLHF

J: TRBJ1-2
V: TRBV21-1
size: once
D: NA
DNA: TGTGCCAGCAGCGGGTCGGACAGGATCGGGGTGGGCTACACCTTC
CDR3: CASSGSDRIGVGYTF

J: TRBJ1-5
V: TRBV6-1
size: NA
D: TRBD1
DNA: TGTGCCAGCAGTGAATATGGGGACAGGGATCAGCCCCAGCATTTT
CDR3: CASSEYGDRDQPQHF

J: TRBJ1-2
V: TRBV28
size: NA
D: NA
DNA: TGTGCCAGCTCCGCGCCGCAGGGCGTCGGTGGCTACACCTTC
CDR3: CASSAPQGVGGYTF

J: TRBJ1-3
V: TRBV5-6
size: NA
D: NA
DNA: TGTGCCAGCAGCTTAAATCACGGAGGAAACACCATATATTTT
CDR3: CASSLNHGGNTIYF

J: TRBJ2-2
V: TRBV30
size: NA
D: TRBD1
DNA: TGTGCCTGGACGACAGGGGGCGGAATCACCGGGGAGCTGTTTTTT
CDR3: CAWTTGGGITGELFF

J: TRBJ2-5
V: TRBV15
size: NA
D: NA
DNA: TGTGCCACCAGCAAACAGGAGACCCAGTACTTC
CDR3: CATSKQETQYF

J: TRBJ2-3
V: TRBV7-6
size: NA
D: NA
DNA: TGTGCCAGCAGCTTAGCGGCAGGGGTCTCCACAGATACGCAGTATTTT
CDR3: CASSLAAGVSTDTQYF

J: TRBJ1-2
V: TRBV14
size: NA
D: NA
DNA: TGTGCCAGCAGCCAAGGATACAGGGTAACTGGCTACACCTTC
CDR3: CASSQGYRVTGYTF

J: TRBJ1-6
V: TRBV7-6
size: NA
D: TRBD1
DNA: TGTGCCAGCAGCCGCAGGGGGGCTAATTCACCCCTCCACTTT
CDR3: CASSRRGANSPLHF

J: TRBJ2-5
V: TRBV5-1
size: once
D: TRBD1
DNA: TGCGCCAGCCGCAGACAGGGGGACATCCAAGGCCAAGAGACCCAGTACTTC
CDR3: CASRRQGDIQGQETQYF

J: TRBJ2-7
V: TRBV18
size: NA
D: NA
DNA: TGTGCCAGCTCACCATCAGGGAGATACAACGAGCAGTACTTC
CDR3: CASSPSGRYNEQYF

J: TRBJ2-5
V: TRBV30
size: NA
D: NA
DNA: TGTGCCTGGAGTGTTATTATCGGCGAGACCCAGTACTTC
CDR3: CAWSVIIGETQYF

J: TRBJ2-7
V: TRBV18
size: few
D: TRBD2
DNA: TGTGCCAGCTTACCGGGACTAGCGGGAGACGAGCAGTACTTC
CDR3: CASLPGLAGDEQYF

J: TRBJ2-1
V: TRBV19
size: NA
D: NA
DNA: TGTGCCAGTAGTACCCCCAGCCACCGTGAGCAGTTCTTC
CDR3: CASSTPSHREQFF

J: TRBJ1-2
V: TRBV19
size: NA
D: NA
DNA: TGTGCCAGTAGTATAGGCTGGGACAAAGGCTACACCTTC
CDR3: CASSIGWDKGYTF

J: TRBJ2-3
V: TRBV25-1
size: NA
D: NA
DNA: TGTGCCAGCAGTGAATATTTCCCTTATAGGGATACAGATACGCAGTATTTT
CDR3: CASSEYFPYRDTDTQYF

J: TRBJ1-1
V: TRBV30
size: NA
D: TRBD1
DNA: TGTGCCTGGAGTGGGGGACAGGGCATGAACACTGAAGCTTTCTTT
CDR3: CAWSGGQGMNTEAFF

J: TRBJ1-4
V: TRBV25-1
size: NA
D: TRBD1
DNA: TGTGCCAGCAGTGACCTGGGGACAGGGCGGGGTGAAAAACTGTTTTTT
CDR3: CASSDLGTGRGEKLFF

J: TRBJ2-7
V: TRBV30
size: NA
D: TRBD1
DNA: TGTGCCTGGACGATGGACAGGGGGAACGAGCAGTACTTC
CDR3: CAWTMDRGNEQYF

J: TRBJ2-3
V: TRBV11-3
size: NA
D: TRBD1
DNA: TGTGCCAGCAGCTCCAGGACAGGGTCTTTGGCAGATACGCAGTATTTT
CDR3: CASSSRTGSLADTQYF

J: TRBJ2-7
V: TRBV2
size: NA
D: NA
DNA: TGTGCCAGCAGAGTAGACGGTTACGAGCAGTACTTC
CDR3: CASRVDGYEQYF

J: TRBJ1-2
V: TRBV4-1
size: NA
D: TRBD1
DNA: TGCGCCAGCAGCCGGGGACAGGGGGTTCTCTATGGCTACACCTTC
CDR3: CASSRGQGVLYGYTF

J: TRBJ1-1
V: TRBV20-1
size: NA
D: NA
DNA: TGCAGTGCTTCGGACGGGTATGAAGCTTTCTTT
CDR3: CSASDGYEAFF

J: TRBJ2-2
V: TRBV28
size: NA
D: TRBD1
DNA: TGTGCCAGCAGTGCCGCAGGGGGACGGGGCGGGGAGCTGTTTTTT
CDR3: CASSAAGGRGGELFF